The clone carrying this TCR beta chain was detected a few times. The antigen remains unidentified. This entry comes from a study of T cells in Graves' hyperthyroidism and ophthalmopathy. Study-wide results and caveats: Most expanded thyroid clonotypes above 0.001 recurred in blood.

The V gene end was trimmed by 1 base and the J gene end by 7 bases; junction bases not matched to a gene: 11. This CDR3 spans 16 amino acids. Germline CDR1 is DFQATT and CDR2 is SNEGSKA (reference sequence). What was amplified from RNA transcripts were TCR beta CDR3 regions. The primer set for the first-round RT-PCR of the TCR CDR3 was HTBI. TCRdb used MiXCR to reprocess the multiplex PCR reads, holding one entry per CDR3 protein. The data contain more than 550,000 distinct CDR3 sequences, around 16% of them singletons. The study defined stable Graves' hyperthyroidism as no ophthalmopathy progression within 18 months. Among the patients, aged 18 to 65, hyperthyroidism was newly diagnosed and had lasted under 2 months. Uncontrolled infection, other autoimmune disease, pregnancy and lactation each barred patients from inclusion.

V usage is TRBV20-1 and J usage is TRBJ2-7; 12 bases line up with TRBD2. Sequencing used blood. The receptor comes from a middle-aged man with Graves' hyperthyroidism. In DNA form, the CDR3 reads TGCAGTGCTAGAGCTAGCGGGAGGGCTTTTCTGGGGGAGCAGTACTTC. It yields the protein CSARASGRAFLGEQYF.